Listed here are 12 T cell receptor beta chains from one sample, sequenced in a study of blood T cell repertoires in COVID-19. Profiling relied on immunoSEQ multiplex PCR, and the TCRdb table lists in-frame clones only, not all of them. This sample carries under 60,000 clones, 85% to 90% of them seen once, and the ten largest clones take about 6.5%. Specimen: peripheral blood. These receptors all come from a woman aged 60-75 years with COVID-19, enrolled during active disease.

J is TRBJ1-4 and V is TRBV2; TRBD1 agrees at 9 bases. Germline-derived CDR1 and CDR2 are SNHLY and FYNNEI. V was clipped by 5 bases and J by 4 bases; unmatched bases: 5. CDR3 length: 15 residues. CDR3 loop: CASSSQGAGNEKLFF. For the CDR3, the DNA is TGTGCCAGCAGTTCACAGGGGGCTGGTAATGAAAAACTGTTTTTT.

The chain combines TRBV5-5 with TRBJ2-3, with 7 bases lining up with TRBD2. Germline V gene lookup returns CDR1 SGHKS and CDR2 YYEKEE (reference sequence). The CDR3 totals 14 residues. V shed 3 bases and J 2 bases; nucleotides not matched to a gene: 3. CDR3 bases: TGTGCCAGCAGCTCTAGCGGCAACACAGATACGCAGTATTTT. It translates to CASSSSGNTDTQYF.

The rearrangement joins TRBV23-1 to TRBJ1-1; 8 bases map to TRBD1. TRBV23-1 is an ORF; its function is uncertain. The CDR3 consists of 15 residues. V gave up 3 bases and J gave up 4 bases; unmatched junction bases: 7. CDR3 in DNA: TGCGCCAGCAGTCACCGACAGGGGCTTGGCACTGAAGCTTTCTTT. This gives the protein CASSHRQGLGTEAFF.

The chain recombines TRBV5-1 with TRBJ2-1; 11 positions match TRBD2. This CDR3 contains 16 residues. With V trimmed by 4 bases and J by 7 bases, 10 bases remained unmatched. Per the germline V gene, CDR1 is SGHRS and CDR2 is YFSETQ. The CDR3 DNA sequence: TGCGCCAGCAGCCGGGGATCTAGCGGGAGGTCTAATGAGCAGTTCTTC. Translation gives CASSRGSSGRSNEQFF.

J is TRBJ1-1 and V is TRBV5-1; perhaps TRBD1 as D (5 bases). The CDR3 sequence is 16 residues long. Germline V CDR1 and CDR2: SGHRS, YFSETQ. The V end was cut by 0 bases, the J end by 1 base, with 13 bases between. CDR3 amino acids: CASSLGPWRGNTEAFF. DNA for the CDR3: TGCGCCAGCAGCTTGGGCCCCTGGAGGGGGAACACTGAAGCTTTCTTT.

This rearrangement joins TRBV10-3 to TRBJ2-1; the D is unclear. The CDR3 runs 13 residues. Trimming stripped 3 bases from V and 10 bases from J, with 13 bases between. Germline V gene sequence: CDR1 ENHRY, CDR2 SYGVKD. CDR3 amino acids: CAISDVVVREQFF. The CDR3 DNA follows: TGTGCCATCAGTGACGTGGTAGTTCGCGAGCAGTTCTTC.

This clone was recorded only once. The chain combines TRBV28 with TRBJ2-7; 7 bases align to TRBD2. The junction had 17 bases not matched to a gene; V was cut back by 7 bases and J by 5 bases. Germline lookup yields CDR1 MDHEN and CDR2 SYDVKM. The CDR3 length is 16 residues. The CDR3 protein is CASTTQLARAGDEQYF. The CDR3 coding sequence is TGTGCCAGCACGACCCAACTAGCGCGTGCCGGGGACGAGCAGTACTTC.

The chain joins TRBV6-6 to TRBJ1-2; TRBD1 is a possible D gene (6 bases). This CDR3 has 13 amino acids. The ends were cut back, 5 bases at V and 1 base at J, with 8 bases in the middle. The germline V gene encodes CDR1 MNHNY and CDR2 SVGAGI (reference sequence). CDR3: CASSKQGNYGYTF. The CDR3 DNA follows: TGTGCCAGCAGTAAACAGGGTAACTATGGCTACACCTTC.

CDR3 in DNA: TGTGCCAGTAGTGGCACCCCAGGGGGCTATGGTGAAAAACTGTTTTTT. As protein: CASSGTPGGYGEKLFF. The chain couples TRBV19 to TRBJ1-4; TRBD1 matches 8 bases. The CDR3 consists of 16 residues. From germline, CDR1 is LNHDA and CDR2 SQIVND (reference sequence). V was clipped by 5 bases and J by 7 bases; unmatched bases: 12.

The gene calls are TRBV28 and TRBJ2-3; 12 bases align to TRBD2. There are 15 residues in the CDR3. V was clipped by 6 bases and J by 3 bases; unmatched bases: 4. CDR1 and CDR2 from the germline V gene are MDHEN and SYDVKM. CDR3 in DNA: TGTGCCAGCAGCCCAGGACTAGCGGGAACAGATACGCAGTATTTT. This gives the protein CASSPGLAGTDTQYF.

The gene calls are TRBV28 and TRBJ2-4; D might be TRBD2 (5 bases). V was pared by 6 bases and J by 1 base, with 7 bases between. The CDR3 runs 13 residues. Germline-derived CDR1 and CDR2 are MDHEN and SYDVKM. The CDR3 region is CASRGGAKNIQYF. The CDR3 DNA reads as TGTGCCAGCAGAGGCGGGGCCAAAAACATTCAGTACTTC. The whole variable domain, filled in from reference TRBV28 and TRBJ2-4, reads DVKVTQSSRYLVKRTGEKVFLECVQDMDHENMFWYRQDPGLGLRLIYFSYDVKMKEKGDIPEGYSVSREKKERFSLILESASTNQTSMYLCASRGGAKNIQYFGAGTRLSVL.

The chain carries TRBV13 and TRBJ2-2; 10 positions match TRBD2. Germline CDR1 and CDR2: PRHDT and FYEKMQ (reference sequence). The CDR3 totals 18 residues. The junction had 10 bases not matched to a gene; V was cut back by 5 bases and J by 1 base. CDR3 loop: CASSIGWGLARNTGELFF. In nucleotides, the CDR3 is TGTGCCAGCAGCATTGGGTGGGGACTAGCGAGGAACACCGGGGAGCTGTTTTTT.